This TCR beta chain was sequenced for a study of T cell responses to AZD1222 COVID-19 vaccine. Across the whole study: Second-dose intervals of approximately 4 or approximately 12 weeks were pooled.

Concerning this clone: Its antigen is currently unknown.

Broader study findings: CD4 TCRs linked to vaccination spanned spike, dominating at 160-218 and 743-854.

Assay: immunoSEQ multiplex PCR; the TCRdb copy retains only in-frame clones and omits some. The sample lists some 100,000 clones, about 89% occurring once. CDR1 is MNHEY and CDR2 is SVGAGI in the germline V gene. CDR3 length: 13 residues. Trimming removed 6 bases at V and 5 bases at J, with 11 bases between. The source was peripheral blood, collected on day 0 of AZD1222 vaccination. This receptor was identified in an adult in good health. V usage is TRBV6-5 and J usage is TRBJ1-5; D might be TRBD1 (5 bases). The DNA of the CDR3 is TGTGCCAGCAGAGAGACAGACCATCAGCCCCAGCATTTT. This sequence encodes CASRETDHQPQHF.